This TCR beta chain is drawn from a study of cytomegalovirus exposure and HLA in healthy donors. Losses at the gene ends were 5 bases for V and 6 bases for J; bases not matched to a gene: 8. CDR3 length: 15 residues. The germline gives CDR1 SGHTA, CDR2 FQGNSA. Whole-study findings and limits: Later work found that TCR association rates differed between HLA loci; DRB1 had the most and HLA-C the fewest. Reports indicated that the classifier achieved high specificity and sensitivity in diagnosing cytomegalovirus status. Analysis was performed later, and it showed HLA-associated TCR beta chains to be more clonally expanded than equally common others.

In the case of this clone: What it binds is not known.

The PCR employed 60 Vbeta primers together with 13 Jbeta primers. Authors' analysis steps: In a later analysis, of approximately 81 million unique beta chains, some 10 million appeared in at least two donors. This table comes from immunoSEQ multiplex PCR, and its TCRdb copy is limited to in-frame clones, with some not included. V, J and clone size reflect that table, while D and trimming were determined from the DNA. The repertoire holds some 120,000 clones, with less than 85% as singletons. This clonotype was obtained from a man between 35 and 55 years old in good health and CMV-seronegative. Sequenced input: PBMCs. The chain carries TRBV7-2 and TRBJ1-2; 11 nucleotides line up with TRBD1. The CDR3: CASSPGQGVSDGYTF. In DNA form, the CDR3 reads TGTGCCAGCAGCCCGGGACAGGGGGTCTCAGATGGCTACACCTTC.